Presented here are 27 T cell receptor beta chains from one specimen sequenced in a study of blood T cells in healthy people across ages. Primed by a sample-barcoded 5' primer and a J-beta primer mix, a second PCR proceeded for 7 to 11 cycles. TCRdb independently ran MiXCR on the 5' RACE reads; one entry per CDR3 protein. The sample carries approximately 2,000,000 distinct CDR3 sequences, about 39% recorded once. The specimen was blood. The receptors shown here come from a human donor in good health.

This rearrangement joins TRBV28 to TRBJ2-4; perhaps TRBD1 as D (6 bases). V was shortened by 5 bases and J by 0 bases, with 11 bases between the two germline ends. This CDR3 comprises 15 residues. Germline V CDR1 and CDR2: MDHEN, SYDVKM. The CDR3 reads CASSRGQLAKNIQYF. CDR3 in DNA: TGTGCCAGCAGTCGAGGACAGTTAGCCAAAAACATTCAGTACTTC.

This clonotype was seen a handful of times. The chain links TRBV12-3 or TRBV12-4 to TRBJ2-7; 8 bases map to TRBD1. J was trimmed by 4 bases and V by 4 bases; bases with no gene match: 6. This CDR3 region has 14 residues. The CDR3 DNA reads TGTGCCAGCAGTTATAGGGACAGGAGGTACGAGCAGTACTTC. This gives the protein CASSYRDRRYEQYF.

This chain uses TRBV6-5 with TRBJ2-5; possible D gene TRBD1, 5 bases. The J call is uncertain, as TRBJ2-7 better fits the DNA end. This CDR3 is built from 14 residues. From germline, CDR1 is MNHEY and CDR2 SVGAGI. CDR3 residues: CASSYQAQAHEQYF. The CDR3 DNA reads TGTGCCAGCAGTTACCAAGCACAGGCCCACGAGCAGTACTTC.

There are a few counts of this clonotype. The genes are TRBV27 and TRBJ2-3; either TRBD1 or TRBD2 may fit D (5 bases each). The germline V gene encodes CDR1 MNHEY and CDR2 SMNVEV (reference sequence). Trimming stripped 0 bases from V and 2 bases from J, with 12 bases between. This CDR3 is built from 16 residues. CDR3 nucleotides: TGTGCCAGCAGTTTATCTCGGGGCCATCTCACAGATACGCAGTATTTT. Its translation is CASSLSRGHLTDTQYF.

The chain joins TRBV20-1 to TRBJ1-1; TRBD1 might be the D (5 bases). The germline gives CDR1 DFQATT, CDR2 SNEGSKA (reference sequence). The CDR3 length is 16 residues. The ends were cut back, 3 bases at V and 8 bases at J, with 25 bases in the middle. DNA of the CDR3: TGCAGTGCTAGGCAGGTGGAGGACACTGTGGGTATAGAAGCTTTCTTT. Its translation is CSARQVEDTVGIEAFF.

The rearrangement joins TRBV29-1 to TRBJ2-7, with 8 bases that match TRBD1. In germline, CDR1 is SQVTM, CDR2 ANQGSEA. CDR3 length equals 15 residues. V lost 0 bases to trimming and J lost 6 bases; unmatched junction nucleotides: 10. The CDR3 nucleotides are TGCAGCGTTGAAGATCGAGGACAGGGTACAGCCGAGCAGTACTTC. Protein sequence: CSVEDRGQGTAEQYF.

This clonotype was seen a handful of times. The chain employs TRBV29-1 and TRBJ1-2, with a tentative D call TRBD1 (5 bases). CDR1 and CDR2 from the germline V gene are SQVTM and ANQGSEA. The V end was cut by 3 bases, the J end by 3 bases, with 11 bases between. There are 13 residues in the CDR3. For the CDR3, the DNA is TGCAGCGTTGACGACAGTTTAGACTATGGCTACACCTTC. Its translation: CSVDDSLDYGYTF. Combining the CDR3 with reference TRBV29-1 and TRBJ1-2 gives the whole variable domain SAVISQKPSRDICQRGTSLTIQCQVDSQVTMMFWYRQQPGQSLTLIATANQGSEATYESGFVIDKFPISRPNLTFSTLTVSNMSPEDSSIYLCSVDDSLDYGYTFGSGTRLTVV.

V and J are TRBV20-1 and TRBJ1-1, with 9 bases fitting TRBD1. The CDR3 totals 14 residues. J gave up 4 bases and V 3 bases, and 6 bases lay outside the gene matches. CDR1 is DFQATT, CDR2 SNEGSKA, per germline (reference sequence). Written as DNA, the CDR3 is TGCAGTGCTAGTTCGGGACAGGGTCGCACTGAAGCTTTCTTT. Protein: CSASSGQGRTEAFF.

The rearrangement joins TRBV6-4 to TRBJ2-1, with a weak D call TRBD2 (6 bases). V gave up 6 bases and J gave up 1 base, with 10 bases separating them. This CDR3 has 14 residues. Germline CDR1 and CDR2: MRHNA and SNTAGT. Here the CDR3 reads CASRAGTSYNEQFF. The CDR3, as DNA: TGTGCCAGCAGGGCGGGGACTTCCTACAATGAGCAGTTCTTC.

J is TRBJ1-5 and V is TRBV7-2; 7 bases agree with TRBD1. In germline, CDR1 is SGHTA, CDR2 FQGNSA. Trimming removed 4 bases from V and 4 bases from J; junction bases left unmatched: 4. The CDR3 covers 14 residues. CDR3 DNA sequence: TGTGCCAGCAGCTCGACAGGGAATAATCAGCCCCAGCATTTT. Translating it yields CASSSTGNNQPQHF.

The rearrangement links TRBV11-2 to TRBJ2-3; D may be TRBD2 (7 bases). CDR1 and CDR2 from the germline V gene are SGHAT and FQNNGV. The CDR3 has 15 amino acids. Trimming left V 6 bases short and J 1 base short, with 14 bases between. CDR3 region: CASSDRGGGTDTQYF. CDR3 DNA: TGTGCCAGCAGTGATAGGGGGGGCGGCACAGATACGCAGTATTTT.

V and J are TRBV18 and TRBJ2-7; D possibly matches TRBD1 or TRBD2 (5 bases each). Germline V CDR1 and CDR2: KGHSH, LQKENI. The CDR3 has 14 amino acids. Trimming removed 5 bases from V and 4 bases from J, with 15 bases in between. The CDR3 loop is CASSADGTLYEQYF. The CDR3 nucleotides are TGTGCCAGCTCAGCAGATGGGACCCTGTACGAGCAGTACTTC.

The table lists this clonotype with a few counts. J is TRBJ2-1 and V is TRBV6-2 or TRBV6-3; a weak D match, TRBD1 (5 bases). The CDR3 has 12 amino acids. The V gene's germline CDR1 is MNHEY and CDR2 SVGEGT. Trimming took off 10 bases at V and 5 bases at J, with 12 bases between the two ends. DNA for the CDR3: TGTGCCACAGCAGTCAGGGACAATGAGCAGTTCTTC. Its protein product is CATAVRDNEQFF.

In regard to this clonotype: The germline gene is not matched at one end of the junction; a read error may be the cause. The V call is TRBV25-1, the J call TRBJ1-4; TRBD1 aligns across 11 bases. The germline V gene has CDR1 MGHDK and CDR2 SYGVNS. This CDR3 is built from 18 residues. CDR3 sequence (DNA): TGTGCCTGCAGTGCGAGCGGACAGGGGGCGGACGGTAATGAAAAACTGTTTTTT. Translation: CACSASGQGADGNEKLFF.

In its sample, this clonotype was seen a few times. The rearrangement uses TRBV5-1 and TRBJ2-3; the match to TRBD2 covers 11 bases. The CDR3 has 14 amino acids. In germline, CDR1 is SGHRS, CDR2 YFSETQ. Germline trimming cut 4 bases from V and 5 bases from J; bases unmatched to any gene: 3. CDR3 coding DNA: TGCGCCAGCAGCATACTAGCGGGGGAAGATACGCAGTATTTT. It yields the protein CASSILAGEDTQYF.

Of note for this clonotype: This may stem from a read error, because a much larger clone lies one nucleotide away. The CDR3 reads CASSPDFADTQYF. CDR3 nucleotides: TGTGCCAGCAGTCCGGACTTCGCAGATACGCAGTATTTT. The chain uses TRBV12-3 or TRBV12-4 and TRBJ2-3, with a possible D match to TRBD2 (5 bases). The V and J ends lost 5 bases and 4 bases respectively, with 10 bases between them. This CDR3 has 13 residues.

This chain connects TRBV19 to TRBJ2-4; unclear D gene. The J call is uncertain, as TRBJ2-7 better fits the DNA end. The CDR3 is 13 residues long. CDR1 is LNHDA, CDR2 SQIVND, per germline (reference sequence). The CDR3 DNA is TGTGCCAGTAGTATTGGTCTTTTGGGCGAGCAGTACTTC. Encoded protein: CASSIGLLGEQYF.

The chain employs TRBV4-3 and TRBJ2-1, with D perhaps TRBD1 or TRBD2 (5 bases each). Per germline, CDR1 LGHNA and CDR2 YSLEER. This CDR3 spans 16 amino acids. V dropped 1 base and J dropped 5 bases, with 15 bases sitting between them. CDR3: CASSQVEGTDDNEQFF. CDR3 nucleotides: TGCGCCAGCAGCCAAGTGGAAGGGACGGACGACAATGAGCAGTTCTTC.

This sequence joins TRBV4-3 and TRBJ2-5, with D tentatively TRBD1 (6 bases). The J call may not be correct, given that the DNA end is closer to TRBJ2-7. The CDR3 loop spans 15 amino acids. Germline V gene data show CDR1 as LGHNA and CDR2 as YSLEER. CDR3 bases: TGCGCCAGCAGCCAGGGTCTGGGGGCGCCCCACGAGCAGTACTTC. This gives the protein CASSQGLGAPHEQYF.

The rearrangement links TRBV20-1 to TRBJ2-7; tentatively, D is TRBD2 (7 bases). This CDR3 is 15 amino acids long. V was trimmed by 0 bases and J by 2 bases, leaving 14 bases between them. Germline CDR1 reads DFQATT; CDR2 reads SNEGSKA (reference sequence). The DNA for the CDR3 is TGCAGTGCTAGAGATCGGCGGGGGCGCACCTACGAGCAGTACTTC. Encoded protein: CSARDRRGRTYEQYF.

V gene TRBV29-1 combines with J gene TRBJ2-5; no firm D call. CDR3 length: 13 amino acids. With 4 bases removed from V and 2 bases from J, the gap between germline ends came to 11 bases. CDR1 SQVTM and CDR2 ANQGSEA come from the germline V gene. CDR3 sequence (DNA): TGCAGCGTTGCGACCGTCGTACAAGAGACCCAGTACTTC. Translation gives CSVATVVQETQYF.

The V call is TRBV5-1, the J call TRBJ1-2; possible D gene TRBD1, 6 bases. Germline CDR1 and CDR2: SGHRS and YFSETQ. CDR3 length: 13 residues. The V end was cut by 4 bases, the J end by 6 bases, with 13 bases between. The CDR3 here is CASSPPGAHGYTF. The CDR3 nucleotides are TGCGCCAGCAGCCCCCCAGGGGCGCATGGCTACACCTTC.

The rearrangement uses TRBV3-1 and TRBJ2-7; D is undetermined. The ends were cut back, 2 bases at V and 8 bases at J, with 16 bases in the middle. The germline V gene encodes CDR1 LGHDT and CDR2 YNNKEL (reference sequence). CDR3 length: 14 residues. Here the CDR3 DNA reads TGTGCCAGCAGCCAATCCCGACTGCCTACGAAGCAGTACTTC. Translating gives CASSQSRLPTKQYF.

The chain combines TRBV7-2 with TRBJ1-4, with D perhaps TRBD1 (6 bases). Per the germline V gene, CDR1 is SGHTA and CDR2 is FQGNSA. The CDR3 runs to 15 residues. The germline V and J ends were trimmed by 4 bases and 8 bases, with 17 bases remaining between them. CDR3 bases: TGTGCCAGCAGCTCCAGACGGGGGGCAGGGGAAAAACTGTTTTTT. Protein: CASSSRRGAGEKLFF.

Points on this clonotype: At one of its ends the junction is not consistent with the germline gene, which may arise from a read error. V is TRBV24-1 and J is TRBJ2-5; a possible D gene is TRBD1 (6 bases). In germline, CDR1 is KGHDR, CDR2 SFDVKD. This CDR3 comprises 16 residues. For the CDR3, the DNA is TGCGCCACCAGTGATTTCCCACAGGGTCTCGGTGAGACCCAGTACTTC. The encoded protein is CATSDFPQGLGETQYF.

V is TRBV24-1 and J is TRBJ2-7; D is perhaps TRBD2 (6 bases). V lost 4 bases, J lost 5 bases, and 17 bases lay in between. Germline V gives CDR1 KGHDR, CDR2 SFDVKD. This CDR3 spans 15 amino acids. CDR3 sequence: CATSEPGSGPHEQYF. CDR3 DNA: TGTGCCACCAGTGAGCCCGGAAGCGGGCCCCACGAGCAGTACTTC.

V gene TRBV7-2 combines with J gene TRBJ2-3; no clear D. The V end lost 7 bases, the J end lost 0 bases, and 8 bases lay between the germline ends. CDR3 length: 13 residues. The germline V gene encodes CDR1 SGHTA and CDR2 FQGNSA. As DNA, the CDR3 is TGTGCCAGCACCCGAATAAGCACAGATACGCAGTATTTT. Protein product: CASTRISTDTQYF.